Shown below are 22 T cell receptor beta chains from a single sample sequenced in a study of shared clonotypes between healthy human individuals. TCRdb's copy holds only in-frame clones and misses some; the assay was immunoSEQ multiplex PCR. The sample includes a few million clones, 85% to 95% seen only once; the top ten take approximately 0.4%. Material: naive CD4+ T cells from PBMCs. Described subset: CD45RA+ positively selected. These receptors came from a man between 18 and 29 years old in good health. Some clones in this sample may be carry-over from other donors' samples.

About this clone: Other DNA sequences within the sample encode an identical CDR3. The CDR3 nucleotides are TGTGCTAGTGGTTTGGGGGGGACAGATACGCAGTATTTT. Amino acid sequence: CASGLGGTDTQYF. The V gene is TRBV12-5, the J gene TRBJ2-3, with D possibly being TRBD1 or TRBD2 (5 bases each). CDR3 length: 13 amino acids. Trimming took off 1 base at V and 3 bases at J, with 5 bases between the two ends. Per germline, CDR1 LGHNT and CDR2 FRNRAP. The full variable domain, rest sourced from reference TRBV12-5 and TRBJ2-3, is DARVTQTPRHKVTEMGQEVTMRCQPILGHNTVFWYRQTMMQGLELLAYFRNRAPLDDSGMPKDRFSAEMPDATLATLKIQPSEPRDSAVYFCASGLGGTDTQYFGPGTRLTVL.

CDR3 loop: CASSEWQYNEQFF. Written as DNA, the CDR3 is TGTGCCAGCAGTGAATGGCAGTACAATGAGCAGTTCTTC. The chain carries TRBV2 and TRBJ2-1; no clear D gene. V dropped 2 bases and J dropped 4 bases, with 6 bases sitting between them. Germline values: CDR1 SNHLY, CDR2 FYNNEI. The CDR3 has 13 amino acids.

The chain has TRBV6-1 and TRBJ1-5, with unresolved D. The germline V gene has CDR1 MNHNS and CDR2 SASEGT. V lost 10 bases and J 3 bases, leaving 16 bases between the germline ends. The CDR3 spans 14 residues. Here the CDR3 reads CATQLGGYNQPQHF. CDR3 coding DNA: TGTGCCACGCAGTTGGGAGGGTACAATCAGCCCCAGCATTTT.

The chain is built from TRBV7-6 and TRBJ2-7, with unresolved D. The CDR3 loop spans 16 amino acids. Trimming removed 4 bases at V and 4 bases at J, with 20 bases between. The germline V gene has CDR1 SGHVS and CDR2 FNYEAQ. DNA for the CDR3: TGTGCCAGCAGCTATACCCCCCGACGGAACATTTACGAGCAGTACTTC. It yields the protein CASSYTPRRNIYEQYF.

V gene TRBV11-2 combines with J gene TRBJ1-2; perhaps TRBD1 as D (6 bases). CDR1 and CDR2 from the germline V gene are SGHAT and FQNNGV. The CDR3 length is 15 residues. Trimming removed 1 base from V and 4 bases from J, with 13 bases in between. The CDR3 nucleotides are TGTGCCAGCAGCTTAGCAGGGGCCAACGGCTATGGCTACACCTTC. Translating it yields CASSLAGANGYGYTF.

This clone was detected only a few times. The chain uses TRBV30 and TRBJ1-1, with 8 bases lining up with TRBD1. The CDR3 is made up of 14 amino acids. Germline V gives CDR1 GTSNPN, CDR2 SVGIG (reference sequence). Losses at the gene ends were 3 bases for V and 1 base for J; bases not matched to a gene: 4. CDR3 sequence reads: CAWRAGTGNTEAFF. The CDR3 nucleotides read TGTGCCTGGAGGGCCGGGACAGGGAACACTGAAGCTTTCTTT. Variable domain in full (rest from reference TRBV30 and TRBJ1-1): SQTIHQWPATLVQPVGSPLSLECTVEGTSNPNLYWYRQAAGRGLQLLFYSVGIGQISSEVPQNLSASRPQDRQFILSSKKLLLSDSGFYLCAWRAGTGNTEAFFGQGTRLTVV.

The V gene is TRBV29-1, the J gene TRBJ2-4, with D possibly called TRBD1 or TRBD2 (5 bases each). V lost 3 bases and J lost 6, with 15 bases in between. The CDR3 consists of 14 residues. Germline CDR1 and CDR2: SQVTM and ANQGSEA. CDR3 amino acids: CSVDPGPGRNIQYF. The CDR3, as DNA: TGCAGCGTTGATCCCGGCCCGGGGCGAAACATTCAGTACTTC.

The V call is TRBV6-6, the J call TRBJ2-7; D possibly matches TRBD1 or TRBD2 (5 bases each). The CDR3 consists of 13 residues. With 0 bases removed from V and 6 bases from J, the gap between germline ends came to 9 bases. Germline CDR1 is MNHNY and CDR2 is SVGAGI (reference sequence). The CDR3 loop is CASSYSGTGEQYF. The CDR3 DNA reads TGTGCCAGCAGTTACTCCGGGACGGGCGAGCAGTACTTC.

V and J are TRBV27 and TRBJ2-7, with 7 bases matching TRBD1. Germline CDR1 MNHEY, CDR2 SMNVEV (reference sequence). J lost 3 bases, V lost 8 bases, and 7 bases had no gene match. CDR3 length: 13 amino acids. The CDR3 loop reads CASGRQGVYEQYF. The CDR3, as DNA: TGTGCCAGCGGGCGGCAGGGGGTCTACGAGCAGTACTTC.

The chain is built from TRBV6-5 and TRBJ1-1; D is unresolved. Germline V gene lookup returns CDR1 MNHEY and CDR2 SVGAGI. V was pared by 5 bases and J by 7 bases, with 14 bases between. The CDR3 runs 13 residues. In DNA form, the CDR3 reads TGTGCCAGCAGTCCAGCAAAAAGAAGTGAAGCTTTCTTT. Translated: CASSPAKRSEAFF.

The chain employs TRBV5-1 and TRBJ2-2, with 10 bases fitting TRBD1. There are 16 residues in the CDR3. The V gene end was trimmed by 7 bases and the J gene end by 3 bases; junction bases not matched to a gene: 9. The germline V gene has CDR1 SGHRS and CDR2 YFSETQ. Written as DNA, the CDR3 is TGCGCCAGCGGTTCCGGGACAGGGGTGTACACCGGGGAGCTGTTTTTT. This codes for CASGSGTGVYTGELFF.

The V gene is TRBV6-5, the J gene TRBJ1-2; TRBD1 matches 7 bases. The CDR3 has 15 residues. Germline values: CDR1 MNHEY, CDR2 SVGAGI. V was pared by 6 bases and J by 8 bases, with 15 bases of the junction left unmatched. The CDR3 sequence is CASSLNRGWLEGYTF. CDR3 DNA sequence: TGTGCCAGCAGCCTAAACAGGGGCTGGTTGGAAGGCTACACCTTC.

The J gene is TRBJ2-7, the V gene TRBV7-2, with a weak D call TRBD1 (6 bases). Trimming cost V 5 bases and J 3 bases, with 11 bases left between them. Germline values: CDR1 SGHTA, CDR2 FQGNSA. The CDR3 contains 13 residues. Written as DNA, the CDR3 is TGTGCCAGCAGCCGGACAGTAAACTACGAGCAGTACTTC. It yields the protein CASSRTVNYEQYF. Together with reference TRBV7-2 and TRBJ2-7, the CDR3 gives the full variable domain: GAGVSQSPSNKVTEKGKDVELRCDPISGHTALYWYRQSLGQGLEFLIYFQGNSAPDKSGLPSDRFSAERTGGSVSTLTIQRTQQEDSAVYLCASSRTVNYEQYFGPGTRLTVT.

The chain uses TRBV5-4 and TRBJ2-1, with TRBD2 matching 9 bases. Germline lookup yields CDR1 SGHNT and CDR2 YYREEE (reference sequence). V was pared by 0 bases and J by 8 bases, with 9 bases of the junction left unmatched. The CDR3 runs to 16 residues. CDR3 coding DNA: TGTGCCAGCAGCTTGGTTCGGGCTAGCGGGACGCATGAGCAGTTCTTC. Translation gives CASSLVRASGTHEQFF.

The chain uses TRBV9 and TRBJ2-1, with TRBD2 matching 11 bases. The V segment lost 4 bases and the J segment 6 bases; nucleotides outside the gene matches: 9. Per the germline V gene, CDR1 is SGDLS and CDR2 is YYNGEE. The CDR3 consists of 16 residues. CDR3 sequence (DNA): TGTGCCAGCAGCCCGGGCCTAGCGGGAGGCTTCAATGAGCAGTTCTTC. Translating it yields CASSPGLAGGFNEQFF.

Concerning this clone: This same CDR3 is encoded by further DNA sequences in the sample. The rearrangement links TRBV28 to TRBJ1-4; 7 bases map to TRBD1. V shed 8 bases and J 4 bases; nucleotides not matched to a gene: 4. Per the germline V gene, CDR1 is MDHEN and CDR2 is SYDVKM. The CDR3 totals 13 residues. Here the CDR3 reads CASSRDSNEKLFF. CDR3 coding DNA: TGTGCCAGCTCAAGGGACAGTAATGAAAAACTGTTTTTT.

The rearrangement joins TRBV30 to TRBJ2-3; no clear D gene. The CDR3 is made up of 12 amino acids. V was trimmed by 2 bases and J by 9 bases, leaving 12 bases between them. CDR1 GTSNPN and CDR2 SVGIG come from the germline V gene (reference sequence). In DNA, the CDR3 is TGTGCCTGGAGTCGACTCCTTGACACGCAGTATTTT. Amino acid sequence: CAWSRLLDTQYF.

The chain couples TRBV5-6 to TRBJ2-2, with 11 bases aligning to TRBD2. V lost 4 bases to trimming and J lost 0 bases; unmatched junction nucleotides: 8. From germline, CDR1 is SGHDT and CDR2 YYEEEE. This CDR3 spans 18 amino acids. CDR3 protein: CASSTGLAGLTNTGELFF. CDR3 sequence (DNA): TGTGCCAGCAGCACCGGACTAGCGGGCCTAACGAACACCGGGGAGCTGTTTTTT.

This clone was seen just once. The CDR3 is CASSFQTGGSKDSGELFF. The CDR3 DNA sequence: TGTGCCAGCAGTTTTCAAACAGGGGGCTCCAAGGACTCCGGGGAGCTGTTTTTT. The chain uses TRBV28 and TRBJ2-2; TRBD1 agrees at 9 bases. CDR3 length: 18 amino acids. Germline V lookup: CDR1 MDHEN, CDR2 SYDVKM. V lost 3 bases to trimming and J lost 6 bases; unmatched junction nucleotides: 14. The full variable domain, rest sourced from reference TRBV28 and TRBJ2-2, is DVKVTQSSRYLVKRTGEKVFLECVQDMDHENMFWYRQDPGLGLRLIYFSYDVKMKEKGDIPEGYSVSREKKERFSLILESASTNQTSMYLCASSFQTGGSKDSGELFFGEGSRLTVL.

V usage is TRBV10-3 and J usage is TRBJ2-7, with 10 bases fitting TRBD1. The CDR3 sequence is 13 residues long. V lost 8 bases, J lost 3 bases, and 4 bases stayed unmatched. In germline, CDR1 is ENHRY, CDR2 SYGVKD. Here the CDR3 DNA reads TGTGCCATCGGGGACAGGGGTATCTACGAGCAGTACTTC. Protein product: CAIGDRGIYEQYF.

This clone appeared a single time. The V gene is TRBV2, the J gene TRBJ2-1, with D hard to call. Germline CDR1 is SNHLY and CDR2 is FYNNEI. The V end was cut by 8 bases, the J end by 2 bases, with 10 bases between. The CDR3 has 13 residues. The CDR3 spells CASHGPAYNEQFF. CDR3 coding DNA: TGTGCCAGCCACGGGCCTGCCTACAATGAGCAGTTCTTC.

The chain is built from TRBV28 and TRBJ2-7, with 10 positions matching TRBD1. The junction had 7 bases not matched to a gene; V was cut back by 6 bases and J by 5 bases. CDR1 and CDR2 from the germline V gene are MDHEN and SYDVKM. The CDR3 consists of 14 residues. CDR3 bases: TGTGCCAGCAGGAGACAGGGGGCGGTTCACGAGCAGTACTTC. The encoded protein is CASRRQGAVHEQYF. The whole variable domain, remainder taken from reference TRBV28 and TRBJ2-7, is DVKVTQSSRYLVKRTGEKVFLECVQDMDHENMFWYRQDPGLGLRLIYFSYDVKMKEKGDIPEGYSVSREKKERFSLILESASTNQTSMYLCASRRQGAVHEQYFGPGTRLTVT.